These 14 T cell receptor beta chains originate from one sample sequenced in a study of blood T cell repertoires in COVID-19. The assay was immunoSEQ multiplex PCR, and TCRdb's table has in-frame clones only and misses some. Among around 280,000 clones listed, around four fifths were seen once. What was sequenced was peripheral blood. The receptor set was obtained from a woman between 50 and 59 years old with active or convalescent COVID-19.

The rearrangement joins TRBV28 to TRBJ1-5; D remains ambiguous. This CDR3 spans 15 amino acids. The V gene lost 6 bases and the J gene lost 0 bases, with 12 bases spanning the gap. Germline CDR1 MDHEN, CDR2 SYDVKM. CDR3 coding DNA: TGTGCCAGCAGGAAGGACTGGGATAGCAATCAGCCCCAGCATTTT. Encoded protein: CASRKDWDSNQPQHF.

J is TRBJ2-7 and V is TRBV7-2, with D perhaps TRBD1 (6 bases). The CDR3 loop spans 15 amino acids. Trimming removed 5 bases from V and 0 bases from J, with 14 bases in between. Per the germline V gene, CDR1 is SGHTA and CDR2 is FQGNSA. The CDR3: CASSIDRLNSYEQYF. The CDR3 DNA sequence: TGTGCCAGCAGCATCGACAGGCTTAACTCCTACGAGCAGTACTTC.

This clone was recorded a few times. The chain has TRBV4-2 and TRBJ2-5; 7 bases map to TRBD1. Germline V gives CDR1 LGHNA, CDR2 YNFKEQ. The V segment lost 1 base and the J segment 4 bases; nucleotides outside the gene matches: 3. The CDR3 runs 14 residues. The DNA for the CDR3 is TGTGCCAGCAGCCAAGGTCAGGGGGTAGAGACCCAGTACTTC. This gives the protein CASSQGQGVETQYF.

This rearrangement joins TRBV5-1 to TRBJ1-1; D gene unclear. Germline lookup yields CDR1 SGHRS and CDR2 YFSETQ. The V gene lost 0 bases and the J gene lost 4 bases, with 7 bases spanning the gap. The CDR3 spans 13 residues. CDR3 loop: CASSLAQPTEAFF. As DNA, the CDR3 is TGCGCCAGCAGCTTGGCACAGCCCACTGAAGCTTTCTTT. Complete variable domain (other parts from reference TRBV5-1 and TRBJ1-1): KAGVTQTPRYLIKTRGQQVTLSCSPISGHRSVSWYQQTPGQGLQFLFEYFSETQRNKGNFPGRFSGRQFSNSRSEMNVSTLELGDSALYLCASSLAQPTEAFFGQGTRLTVV.

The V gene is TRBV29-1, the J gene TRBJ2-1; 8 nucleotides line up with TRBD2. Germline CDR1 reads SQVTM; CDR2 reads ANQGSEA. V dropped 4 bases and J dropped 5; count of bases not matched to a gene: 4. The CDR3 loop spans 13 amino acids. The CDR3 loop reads CSVAGRAHNEQFF. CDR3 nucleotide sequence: TGCAGCGTTGCCGGGAGGGCCCACAATGAGCAGTTCTTC.

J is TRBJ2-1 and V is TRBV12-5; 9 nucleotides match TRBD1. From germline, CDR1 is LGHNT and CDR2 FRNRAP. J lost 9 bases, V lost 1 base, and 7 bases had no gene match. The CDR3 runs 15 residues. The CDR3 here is CASGLGQGVGVEQFF. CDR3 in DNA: TGTGCTAGTGGTTTGGGACAGGGGGTAGGCGTTGAGCAGTTCTTC.

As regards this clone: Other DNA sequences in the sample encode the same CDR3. CDR3 in amino acids: CAWSAQGVAGNTIYF. The CDR3 DNA reads TGTGCCTGGAGCGCACAGGGGGTGGCTGGAAACACCATATATTTT. V is TRBV30 and J is TRBJ1-3; 8 bases match TRBD1. Per germline, CDR1 GTSNPN and CDR2 SVGIG (reference sequence). This CDR3 contains 15 residues. V was clipped by 3 bases and J by 2 bases; unmatched bases: 6.

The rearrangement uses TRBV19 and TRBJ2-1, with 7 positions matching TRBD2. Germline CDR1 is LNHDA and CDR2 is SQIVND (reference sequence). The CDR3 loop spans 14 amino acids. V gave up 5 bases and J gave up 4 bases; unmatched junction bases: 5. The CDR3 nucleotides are TGTGCCAGTAGTTGGGACGGGGGGTACAATGAGCAGTTCTTC. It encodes CASSWDGGYNEQFF.

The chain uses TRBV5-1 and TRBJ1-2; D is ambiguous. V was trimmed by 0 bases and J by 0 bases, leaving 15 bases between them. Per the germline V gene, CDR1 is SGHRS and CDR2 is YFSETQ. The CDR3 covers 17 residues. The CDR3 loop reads CASSLGAGVKSNYGYTF. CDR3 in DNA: TGCGCCAGCAGCTTGGGGGCAGGCGTAAAGTCTAACTATGGCTACACCTTC.

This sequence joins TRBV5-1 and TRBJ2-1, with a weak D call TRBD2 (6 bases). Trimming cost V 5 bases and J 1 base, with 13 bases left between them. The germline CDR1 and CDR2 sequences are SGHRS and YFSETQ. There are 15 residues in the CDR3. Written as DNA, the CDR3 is TGCGCCAGCAGGCCCTTCAGCGGGTCCTACAATGAGCAGTTCTTC. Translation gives CASRPFSGSYNEQFF.

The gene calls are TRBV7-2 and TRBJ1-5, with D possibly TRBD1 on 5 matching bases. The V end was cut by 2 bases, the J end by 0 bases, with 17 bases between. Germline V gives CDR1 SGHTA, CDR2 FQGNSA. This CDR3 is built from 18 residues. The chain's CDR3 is CASSLRLAGLNSNQPQHF. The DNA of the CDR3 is TGTGCCAGCAGCTTAAGGTTGGCAGGGTTGAATAGCAATCAGCCCCAGCATTTT.

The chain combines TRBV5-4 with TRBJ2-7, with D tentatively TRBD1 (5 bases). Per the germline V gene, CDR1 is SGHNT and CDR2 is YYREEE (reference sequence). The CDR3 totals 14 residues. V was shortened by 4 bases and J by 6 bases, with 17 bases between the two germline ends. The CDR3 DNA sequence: TGTGCCAGCAGCCCGGACGTCAGGGTCTCCGAGCAGTACTTC. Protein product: CASSPDVRVSEQYF.

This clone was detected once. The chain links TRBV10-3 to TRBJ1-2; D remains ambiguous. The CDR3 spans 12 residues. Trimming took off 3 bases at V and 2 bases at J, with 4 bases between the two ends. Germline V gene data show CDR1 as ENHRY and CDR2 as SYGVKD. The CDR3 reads CAISDRNYGYTF. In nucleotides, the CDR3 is TGTGCCATCAGTGACAGAAACTATGGCTACACCTTC.

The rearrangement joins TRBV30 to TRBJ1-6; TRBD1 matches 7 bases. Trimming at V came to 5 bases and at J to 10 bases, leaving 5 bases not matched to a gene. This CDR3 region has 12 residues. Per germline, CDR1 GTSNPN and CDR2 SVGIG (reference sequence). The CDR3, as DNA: TGTGCCTGGGACAGGGACGTATCACCCCTCCACTTT. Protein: CAWDRDVSPLHF.